These 14 T cell receptor beta chains share one sample of origin, sequenced in a study of blood T cell repertoires in COVID-19. The table came from immunoSEQ multiplex PCR; TCRdb's copy has only in-frame clones and leaves some out. This repertoire shows tens of thousands of clones, 75% to 90% found once; its top ten account for 15% to 20%. Source material: peripheral blood. These receptors were collected from a woman of 80 years or more with active or convalescent COVID-19.

V gene TRBV6-2 or TRBV6-3 combines with J gene TRBJ1-2; the D is unclear. CDR1 is MNHEY and CDR2 is SVGEGT in the germline V gene. Trimming stripped 5 bases from V and 3 bases from J, with 7 bases between. This CDR3 comprises 12 residues. The CDR3 bases are TGTGCCAGCAGTCGGTACGACTATGGCTACACCTTC. It codes for CASSRYDYGYTF.

This chain joins TRBV15 and TRBJ2-7, with D perhaps matching TRBD1 (6 bases). The V and J ends lost 0 bases and 2 bases respectively, with 8 bases between them. CDR1 and CDR2 from the germline V gene are LNHNV and YYDKDF (reference sequence). The CDR3 spans 14 residues. The CDR3 region is CATSRDRGPYEQYF. CDR3 bases: TGTGCCACCAGCAGAGACAGGGGCCCCTACGAGCAGTACTTC.

V and J are TRBV6-5 and TRBJ1-1; 10 positions match TRBD1. There are 15 residues in the CDR3. Germline V gives CDR1 MNHEY, CDR2 SVGAGI. J gave up 3 bases and V 2 bases, and 3 bases lay outside the gene matches. The CDR3 spells CASSYMDRGDTEAFF. The CDR3 region has the DNA TGTGCCAGCAGTTACATGGACAGGGGGGACACTGAAGCTTTCTTT.

The chain uses TRBV7-2 and TRBJ1-6; D ambiguous. Germline assignment: CDR1 SGHTA and CDR2 FQGNSA. Trimming removed 5 bases from V and 0 bases from J, with 14 bases in between. The CDR3 consists of 17 residues. CDR3 region: CASSPNRVVSYNSPLHF. The CDR3 bases are TGTGCCAGCAGCCCGAACAGAGTAGTCTCCTATAATTCACCCCTCCACTTT.

The genes are TRBV24-1 and TRBJ1-5; D gene uncertain. This CDR3 is built from 15 residues. Between the trimmed V and J ends, which lost 4 bases and 5 bases, there was a span of 14 bases. Germline CDR1 and CDR2: KGHDR and SFDVKD. The CDR3 reads CATSEEVPRDQPQHF. As DNA, the CDR3 is TGTGCCACCAGTGAGGAGGTCCCGCGGGATCAGCCCCAGCATTTT.

The chain uses TRBV4-1 and TRBJ1-1; D gene ambiguous. The V gene's germline CDR1 is MGHRA and CDR2 YSYEKL. V lost 0 bases, J lost 0 bases, and 17 bases lay in between. This CDR3 is built from 18 residues. The CDR3, as DNA: TGCGCCAGCAGCCAAGACCCTGATTCGGCGGGCATGAACACTGAAGCTTTCTTT. It codes for CASSQDPDSAGMNTEAFF.

The chain uses TRBV24-1 and TRBJ2-1, with TRBD1 identical over 8 bases. V shed 5 bases, J shed 6 bases, and the junction held 17 bases outside the gene matches. This CDR3 contains 18 residues. CDR1 and CDR2 (germline): KGHDR, SFDVKD. Here the CDR3 reads CATSAPGSGDRGGNEQFF. For the CDR3, the DNA is TGTGCCACCAGTGCCCCCGGGTCGGGTGACAGGGGAGGCAATGAGCAGTTCTTC.

This sequence joins TRBV27 and TRBJ1-6; D is ambiguous. V was clipped by 0 bases and J by 6 bases, with 12 bases between them. Germline V gene sequence: CDR1 MNHEY, CDR2 SMNVEV (reference sequence). The CDR3 runs to 16 residues. The CDR3 sequence is CASSLSGGLGNSPLHF. The CDR3, as DNA: TGTGCCAGCAGTTTATCTGGCGGATTGGGTAATTCACCCCTCCACTTT.

The chain recombines TRBV2 with TRBJ2-5; a weak D match, TRBD2 (6 bases). There are 13 residues in the CDR3. CDR1 is SNHLY and CDR2 is FYNNEI in the germline V gene. The V gene lost 7 bases and the J gene lost 5 bases, with 14 bases spanning the gap. The CDR3 spells CASIRGYGETQYF. Here the CDR3 DNA reads TGTGCCAGCATTCGGGGGTACGGGGAGACCCAGTACTTC.

The chain couples TRBV29-1 to TRBJ2-7; 13 bases map to TRBD2. CDR1 and CDR2 (germline): SQVTM, ANQGSEA. The CDR3 loop spans 17 amino acids. The ends lost 4 bases at V and 3 bases at J; junction bases unmatched: 12. CDR3 sequence: CSVGDRLAGGPIYEQYF. In DNA form, the CDR3 reads TGCAGCGTTGGGGATAGACTAGCGGGAGGTCCGATCTACGAGCAGTACTTC.

This sequence joins TRBV12-3 or TRBV12-4 and TRBJ1-1, with D perhaps matching TRBD1 (5 bases). The ends were cut back, 4 bases at V and 4 bases at J, with 7 bases in the middle. This CDR3 is built from 12 residues. The CDR3, as DNA: TGTGCCAGCAGTTCGGGGGTCACTGAAGCTTTCTTT. Amino acids: CASSSGVTEAFF.

This clone was detected ten times or more. The rearrangement joins TRBV2 to TRBJ2-7; a weak D match, TRBD2 (6 bases). This CDR3 contains 15 residues. V lost 4 bases, J lost 0 bases, and 13 bases lay in between. Germline CDR1 and CDR2: SNHLY and FYNNEI. CDR3 region: CASSVVDGSSYEQYF. The CDR3 DNA reads as TGTGCCAGCAGTGTGGTGGACGGGAGCTCCTACGAGCAGTACTTC.

V is TRBV5-5 and J is TRBJ1-6; TRBD1 is a possible D gene (5 bases). This CDR3 region has 13 residues. CDR1 is SGHKS, CDR2 YYEKEE, per germline (reference sequence). V was pared by 4 bases and J by 15 bases, with 17 bases between. The CDR3 spells CASSALPGGVLHF. CDR3 bases: TGTGCCAGCAGCGCCCTCCCCGGGGGAGTCCTCCACTTT.

The chain has TRBV11-2 and TRBJ1-6; no definite D call. The CDR3 runs to 13 residues. Trimming left V 2 bases short and J 9 bases short, with 8 bases between. The V gene's germline CDR1 is SGHAT and CDR2 FQNNGV. The CDR3 DNA reads TGTGCCAGCAGCTTAAAAGAGGGTTCACCCCTCCACTTT. It translates to CASSLKEGSPLHF.